One sample yielded the 9 T cell receptor beta chains listed below, sequenced in a study of T cell responses to AZD1222 COVID-19 vaccine (dated by TCRdb to the early 2020s). The method behind the library was the immunoSEQ multiplex PCR assay. TCRdb took over this immuneACCESS table, retaining in-frame rearrangements with V and J assigned. Such tables are incomplete; in checked studies, under half of the missing clones stem from an unresolved V gene, and the remainder is unexplained. This sample has nearly 110,000 clones in its table, and under 90% of those were observed once. The top ten clones comprise around 5.1% of the sample. The meaning of the sample's time point label: baseline before first vaccination. This specimen was peripheral blood, taken on day 0 of AZD1222 vaccination. The receptors here all came from an adult in good health.

The chain uses TRBV4-1 and TRBJ1-1, with D possibly being TRBD1 (5 bases). V was shortened by 0 bases and J by 0 bases, with 14 bases between the two germline ends. This CDR3 spans 17 amino acids. Germline V gene lookup returns CDR1 MGHRA and CDR2 YSYEKL. CDR3 DNA: TGCGCCAGCAGCCAAGAGAAAAGGGGTCACATGAACACTGAAGCTTTCTTT. Protein sequence: CASSQEKRGHMNTEAFF.

The gene calls are TRBV4-3 and TRBJ1-5; D remains unclear. Germline lookup yields CDR1 LGHNA and CDR2 YSLEER. V was pared by 2 bases and J by 5 bases, with 13 bases between. CDR3 length equals 15 residues. The CDR3 nucleotides are TGCGCCAGCAGCCAAAGCACCCGCGGCTATCAGCCCCAGCATTTT. Translating gives CASSQSTRGYQPQHF.

This clone was recorded only once. The chain employs TRBV28 and TRBJ2-3; D is unclear. V gave up 2 bases and J gave up 2 bases, with 14 bases separating them. In germline, CDR1 is MDHEN, CDR2 SYDVKM. CDR3 length: 16 amino acids. CDR3 DNA sequence: TGTGCCAGCAGTTTACCCCCCCGTGGGTTCACAGATACGCAGTATTTT. Translating gives CASSLPPRGFTDTQYF.

The V gene is TRBV7-2, the J gene TRBJ1-5; D is undetermined. The CDR3 loop spans 15 amino acids. Germline V CDR1 and CDR2: SGHTA, FQGNSA. The ends were cut back, 8 bases at V and 0 bases at J, with 14 bases in the middle. DNA of the CDR3: TGTGCCAGCGGATTTAACAGCCGTAGCAATCAGCCCCAGCATTTT. Translating gives CASGFNSRSNQPQHF.

V is TRBV6-1 and J is TRBJ2-1, with D possibly matching TRBD2 (6 bases). CDR1 MNHNS and CDR2 SASEGT come from the germline V gene. V was cut by 0 bases and J by 14 bases, with 17 bases left in between. CDR3 length: 14 residues. The CDR3 nucleotides are TGTGCCAGCAGTGAAGCGCAGTTGGCGGGGATTAAGTTCTTC. This encodes CASSEAQLAGIKFF.

The genes are TRBV11-3 and TRBJ2-1, with D possibly TRBD2 on 7 matching bases. In germline, CDR1 is SGHNT, CDR2 YENEEA. This CDR3 contains 13 residues. The V end was cut by 5 bases, the J end by 9 bases, with 14 bases between. The CDR3 sequence is CASSPGEGGEQFF. For the CDR3, the DNA is TGTGCCAGCAGCCCAGGGGAGGGAGGTGAGCAGTTCTTC.

This clone was recorded once. This chain uses TRBV4-1 with TRBJ2-3; 10 positions agree with TRBD2. The germline gives CDR1 MGHRA, CDR2 YSYEKL. CDR3 length equals 17 residues. V trimming: 6 bases; J trimming: 4 bases; junction bases outside the gene matches: 13. CDR3 region: CASSLNPPSGSADTQYF. In nucleotides, the CDR3 is TGCGCCAGCAGTCTCAATCCGCCTAGCGGGAGTGCAGATACGCAGTATTTT.

This clone was counted once. V usage is TRBV18 and J usage is TRBJ2-5; D is unresolved. This CDR3 comprises 14 residues. Germline-derived CDR1 and CDR2 are KGHSH and LQKENI. Deletions cut 4 bases from V and 0 bases from J, with 9 bases between. CDR3 nucleotides: TGTGCCAGCTCACGCCGTCAGAACCAAGAGACCCAGTACTTC. Translation: CASSRRQNQETQYF.

V gene TRBV5-1 combines with J gene TRBJ1-1, with D possibly matching TRBD1 (6 bases). CDR1 and CDR2 (germline): SGHRS, YFSETQ. Deletions cut 0 bases from V and 2 bases from J, with 11 bases between. CDR3 length: 15 amino acids. The CDR3 sequence: CASSLDRDLNTEAFF. In nucleotides, the CDR3 is TGCGCCAGCAGCTTGGACAGGGACCTTAACACTGAAGCTTTCTTT.